Presented here are 9 T cell receptor beta chains from one specimen sequenced in a study of blood T cell repertoires in COVID-19. TCRdb's table, derived via immunoSEQ multiplex PCR, lists solely in-frame clones and lacks some. The data hold about 210,000 clones, with 75% to 90% observed a single time. Material: PBMCs or T cells enriched from blood (not recorded which). The receptors stem from a woman aged 25-40 years who had been exposed to COVID-19.

The chain links TRBV11-2 to TRBJ2-7; 7 nucleotides match TRBD2. The CDR3 spans 15 residues. Unmatched junction bases numbered 7, after V lost 2 bases and J lost 3 bases. The germline V gene has CDR1 SGHAT and CDR2 FQNNGV. CDR3 residues: CASSLSQAGNYEQYF. The CDR3, as DNA: TGTGCCAGCAGCTTATCCCAAGCGGGGAACTACGAGCAGTACTTC.

CDR3 sequence: CASSYRGARGTDTQYF. The CDR3 nucleotides are TGTGCCAGCAGTTACAGGGGTGCACGGGGCACAGATACGCAGTATTTT. This sequence joins TRBV6-6 and TRBJ2-3, with a weak D call TRBD1 (5 bases). Germline-derived CDR1 and CDR2 are MNHNY and SVGAGI (reference sequence). This CDR3 comprises 16 residues. V was trimmed by 2 bases and J by 1 base, leaving 13 bases between them.

The gene calls are TRBV19 and TRBJ1-3; 9 bases match TRBD1. V was pared by 5 bases and J by 7 bases, with 0 bases of the junction left unmatched. There are 12 residues in the CDR3. Germline CDR1 is LNHDA and CDR2 is SQIVND (reference sequence). CDR3 bases: TGTGCCAGTAGTGACAGGGGGAACACCATATATTTT. It codes for CASSDRGNTIYF.

The sample holds one count of this clone. The chain is built from TRBV18 and TRBJ2-1; D is ambiguous. This CDR3 is built from 15 residues. V was cut by 4 bases and J by 0 bases, with 10 bases left in between. The V gene's germline CDR1 is KGHSH and CDR2 LQKENI. As DNA, the CDR3 is TGTGCCAGCTCACGTGCGGATAGCTCCTACAATGAGCAGTTCTTC. Protein sequence: CASSRADSSYNEQFF.

V and J are TRBV2 and TRBJ1-1; TRBD1 matches 7 bases. The CDR3 has 13 residues. With V trimmed by 6 bases and J by 1 base, 2 bases remained unmatched. Germline values: CDR1 SNHLY, CDR2 FYNNEI. CDR3 nucleotide sequence: TGTGCCAGCAGGGGACAGCGGAACACTGAAGCTTTCTTT. Translated, it gives CASRGQRNTEAFF.

The V gene is TRBV18, the J gene TRBJ2-5, with 12 positions matching TRBD2. The CDR3 consists of 14 residues. Germline V gene data show CDR1 as KGHSH and CDR2 as LQKENI. V shed 6 bases and J 3 bases; nucleotides not matched to a gene: 2. The DNA of the CDR3 is TGTGCCAGCTCGCGGACTAGCGGGGAAGAGACCCAGTACTTC. Translated, it gives CASSRTSGEETQYF.

The rearrangement uses TRBV29-1 and TRBJ1-1; D might be TRBD1 (6 bases). Looked up from germline, CDR1 is SQVTM and CDR2 is ANQGSEA. The CDR3 has 12 residues. The V and J ends lost 6 bases and 2 bases respectively, with 10 bases between them. In DNA, the CDR3 is TGCAGCGTGGGGACATCAAACACTGAAGCTTTCTTT. It yields the protein CSVGTSNTEAFF. The entire variable domain, with the rest obtained from reference TRBV29-1 and TRBJ1-1, is as follows: SAVISQKPSRDICQRGTSLTIQCQVDSQVTMMFWYRQQPGQSLTLIATANQGSEATYESGFVIDKFPISRPNLTFSTLTVSNMSPEDSSIYLCSVGTSNTEAFFGQGTRLTVV.

The chain couples TRBV4-2 to TRBJ2-2; D ambiguous. Per the germline V gene, CDR1 is LGHNA and CDR2 is YNFKEQ. V gave up 5 bases and J gave up 0 bases, with 16 bases separating them. The CDR3 is made up of 17 amino acids. The CDR3 loop reads CASSESYGGANTGELFF. CDR3 coding DNA: TGTGCCAGCAGCGAAAGTTATGGCGGAGCGAACACCGGGGAGCTGTTTTTT.

The chain couples TRBV15 to TRBJ2-3; possible D gene TRBD1, 6 bases. There are 15 residues in the CDR3. Trimming removed 1 base from V and 5 bases from J, with 13 bases in between. Germline V gene sequence: CDR1 LNHNV, CDR2 YYDKDF (reference sequence). The CDR3 DNA follows: TGTGCCACCAGCAGAGGGAACAGGGCGGGAGATACGCAGTATTTT. Amino acids: CATSRGNRAGDTQYF.